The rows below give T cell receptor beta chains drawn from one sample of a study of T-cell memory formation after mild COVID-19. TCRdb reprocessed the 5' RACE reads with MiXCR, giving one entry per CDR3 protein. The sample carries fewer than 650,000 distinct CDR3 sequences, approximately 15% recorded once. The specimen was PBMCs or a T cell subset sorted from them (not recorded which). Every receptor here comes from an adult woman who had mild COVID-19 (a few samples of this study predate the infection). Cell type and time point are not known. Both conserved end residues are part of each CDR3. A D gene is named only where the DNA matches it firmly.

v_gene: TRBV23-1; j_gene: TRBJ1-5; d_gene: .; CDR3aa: CASSQGGDSNQPQHF
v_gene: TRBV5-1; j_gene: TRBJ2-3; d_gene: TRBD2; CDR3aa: CATTSGGSLGTDTQYF
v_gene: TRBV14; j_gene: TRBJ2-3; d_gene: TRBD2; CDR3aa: CASSPWGSGGQGDTQYF
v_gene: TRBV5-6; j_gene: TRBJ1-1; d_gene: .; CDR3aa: CASSSIMNTEAFF
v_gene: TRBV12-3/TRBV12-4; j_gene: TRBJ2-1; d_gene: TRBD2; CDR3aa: CASSRAGGLSDNEQFF
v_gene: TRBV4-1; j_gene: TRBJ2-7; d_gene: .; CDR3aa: CASSQEPGASYEQYF
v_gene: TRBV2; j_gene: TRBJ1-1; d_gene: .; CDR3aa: CASSEGNTEAFF
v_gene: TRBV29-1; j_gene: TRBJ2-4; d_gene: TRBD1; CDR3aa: CSVGPPGQGGGIQYF
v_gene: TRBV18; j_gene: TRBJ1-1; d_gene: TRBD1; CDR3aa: CASSRQGSGTEAFF
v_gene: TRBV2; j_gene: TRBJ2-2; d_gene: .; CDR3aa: CASKRQMAGELFF
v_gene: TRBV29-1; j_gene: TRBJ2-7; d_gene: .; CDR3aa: CSVEDRGVNSREQYF
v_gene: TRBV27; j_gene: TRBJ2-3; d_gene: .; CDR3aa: CASRMERGTDTQYF
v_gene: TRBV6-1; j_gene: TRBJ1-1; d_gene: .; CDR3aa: CASSLSMWTNTEAFF
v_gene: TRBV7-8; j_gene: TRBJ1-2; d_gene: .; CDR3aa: CASSFRATNYGYTF
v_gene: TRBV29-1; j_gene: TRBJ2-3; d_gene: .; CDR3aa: CSVCFAGRTDTQYF
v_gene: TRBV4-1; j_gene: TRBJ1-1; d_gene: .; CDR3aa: CASSQGPRRESRTEAFF
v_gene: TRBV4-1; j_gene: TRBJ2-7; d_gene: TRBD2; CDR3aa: CASSQGPSGDEQYF
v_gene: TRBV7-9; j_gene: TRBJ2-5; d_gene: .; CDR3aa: CASSFGGETQYF
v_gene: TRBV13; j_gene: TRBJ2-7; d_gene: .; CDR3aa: CASSPQDARGDRYEQYF
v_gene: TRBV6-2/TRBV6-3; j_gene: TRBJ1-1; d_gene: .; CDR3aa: CASSYRGGEENTEAFF
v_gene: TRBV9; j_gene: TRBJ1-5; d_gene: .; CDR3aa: CASSVEGINQPQHF
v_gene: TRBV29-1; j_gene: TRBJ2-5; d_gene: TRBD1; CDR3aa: CSVTPRISKQGGRETQYF
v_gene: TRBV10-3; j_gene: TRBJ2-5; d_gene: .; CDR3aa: CAISVRDQETQYF
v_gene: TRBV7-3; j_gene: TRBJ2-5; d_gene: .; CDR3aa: CASSSGTSHLETQYF
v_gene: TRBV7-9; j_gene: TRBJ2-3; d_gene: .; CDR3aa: CASSLVFGLDTQYF
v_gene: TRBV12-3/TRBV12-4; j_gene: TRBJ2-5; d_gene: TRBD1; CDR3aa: CASSSTTGGVETQYF
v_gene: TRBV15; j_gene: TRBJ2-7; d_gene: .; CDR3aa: CATSRQERGRTYEQYF
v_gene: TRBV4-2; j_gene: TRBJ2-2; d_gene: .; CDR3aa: CASSQRSQPTPGELFF
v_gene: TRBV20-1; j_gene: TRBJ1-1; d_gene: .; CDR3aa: CSARANGVGSTEAFF
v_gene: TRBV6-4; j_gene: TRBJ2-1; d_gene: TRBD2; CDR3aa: CASSDSGLAGVHQFF
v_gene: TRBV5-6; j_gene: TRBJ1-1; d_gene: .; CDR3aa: CASSLGREPPEAFF
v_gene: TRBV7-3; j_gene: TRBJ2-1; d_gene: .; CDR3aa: CASSHPNNEQFF
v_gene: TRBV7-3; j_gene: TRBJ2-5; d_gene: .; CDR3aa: CASSLAPGETQYF
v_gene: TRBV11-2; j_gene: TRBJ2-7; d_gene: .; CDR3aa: CASSLPGASYEQYF
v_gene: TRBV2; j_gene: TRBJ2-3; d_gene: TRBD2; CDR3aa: CASSDTSGGAKRDTQYF
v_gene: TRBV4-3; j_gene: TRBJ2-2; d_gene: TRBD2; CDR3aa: CASSLVGVLAGYTGELFF
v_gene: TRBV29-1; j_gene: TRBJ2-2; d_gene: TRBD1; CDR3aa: CSVEKGQGKAGELFF
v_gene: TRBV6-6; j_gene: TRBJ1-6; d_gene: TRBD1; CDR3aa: CASSPPVPGTGGSPLHF
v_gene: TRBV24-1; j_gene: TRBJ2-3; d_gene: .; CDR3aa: CATGLEGRDTQYF
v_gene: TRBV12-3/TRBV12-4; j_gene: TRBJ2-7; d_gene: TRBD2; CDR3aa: CASRGTSGAYEQYF
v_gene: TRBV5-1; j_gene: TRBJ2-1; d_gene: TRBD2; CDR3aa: CASSYGLAGHNEQFF
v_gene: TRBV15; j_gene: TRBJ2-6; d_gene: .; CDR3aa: CATSRDGPGQGSDSGANVLTF
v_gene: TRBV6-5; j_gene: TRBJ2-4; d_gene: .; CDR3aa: CASSIVRGGENIQYF
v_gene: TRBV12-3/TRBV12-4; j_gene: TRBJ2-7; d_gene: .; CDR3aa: CASSLVRGGGLDEQYF